The T cell receptor (beta chain) under discussion was sequenced for a study of identical twins. Notes on the study in general: Among out-of-frame alpha sequences shared by twins, low generation probability occurred in excess. Findings came from cross-sectional statistics, without long-term follow-up of donors.

The CDR3 spans 16 residues. V was clipped by 4 bases and J by 6 bases; unmatched bases: 14. Using its own MiXCR run on the 5' RACE reads, TCRdb lists one record per CDR3 protein. The repertoire holds approximately 700,000 distinct CDR3 sequences, with around a sixth as singletons. All donors comprised healthy Caucasians. With regard to this clonotype: Its antigen is still unknown.

A further study also used this sample, focusing on T cells expressing NK-cell markers. According to that study: Sequenced donors, eight in total, included seven who were HCMV-seropositive and one who was seronegative.

Sequencing was performed on PBMCs. This receptor was obtained from a woman aged 18-29 years in good health. The chain joins TRBV12-3 or TRBV12-4 to TRBJ2-7; 8 nucleotides align to TRBD1. The DNA for the CDR3 is TGTGCCAGCAGTTCGGACAGGGAAGGTTTGGCCTCCGAGCAGTACTTC. Its translation: CASSSDREGLASEQYF.